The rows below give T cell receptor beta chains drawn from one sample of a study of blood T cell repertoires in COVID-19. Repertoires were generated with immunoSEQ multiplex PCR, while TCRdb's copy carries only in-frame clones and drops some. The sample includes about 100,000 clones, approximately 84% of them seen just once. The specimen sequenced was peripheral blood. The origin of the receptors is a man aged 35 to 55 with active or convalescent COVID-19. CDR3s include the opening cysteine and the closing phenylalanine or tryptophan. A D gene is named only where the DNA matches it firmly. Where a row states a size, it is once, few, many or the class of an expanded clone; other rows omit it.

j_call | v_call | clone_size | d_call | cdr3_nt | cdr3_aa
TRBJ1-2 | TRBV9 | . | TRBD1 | TGTGCCAGCAGCACGGGACAGGGGAGAAGCTATGGCTACACCTTC | CASSTGQGRSYGYTF
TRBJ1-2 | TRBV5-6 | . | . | TGTGCCAGCAGTAGGGGGTCCTATGGCTACACCTTC | CASSRGSYGYTF
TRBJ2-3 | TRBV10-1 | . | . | TGCGCCAGCTGCCCCGGACTACATGGGAACACAGATACGCAGTATTTT | CASCPGLHGNTDTQYF
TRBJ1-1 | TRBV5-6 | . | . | TGTGCCAGCAGCTTGGTAGACAGGCCGAACACTGAAGCTTTCTTT | CASSLVDRPNTEAFF
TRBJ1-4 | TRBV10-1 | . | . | TGCGCCAGCAGTGAGGGCAGGTTTAATGAAAAACTGTTTTTT | CASSEGRFNEKLFF
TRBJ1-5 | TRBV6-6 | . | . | TGTGCCAGCAGTTACAGTGCGGGGGGTAGGGAGCCCCAGCATTTT | CASSYSAGGREPQHF
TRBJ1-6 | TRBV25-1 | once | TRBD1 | TGTGCCAGCAGTGAATCGGGACAGGGTTACTCACCCCTCCACTTT | CASSESGQGYSPLHF
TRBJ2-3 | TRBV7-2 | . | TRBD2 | TGTGCCAGCACCGTTTCCTCCGGACTAGCGGGTTCCAAAGATACGCAGTATTTT | CASTVSSGLAGSKDTQYF
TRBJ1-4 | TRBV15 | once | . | TGTGCCACGAACTCCCGCACTAATGAAAAACTGTTTTTT | CATNSRTNEKLFF
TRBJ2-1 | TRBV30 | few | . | TGTGCCTGGTGGAGGGCCACCCCATACAATGAGCAGTTCTTC | CAWWRATPYNEQFF
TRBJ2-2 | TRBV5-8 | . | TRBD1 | TGTGCCAGCAGCGGCGGGACAGGGAGTGCGAACACCGGGGAGCTGTTTTTT | CASSGGTGSANTGELFF
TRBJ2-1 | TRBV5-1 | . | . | TGCGCCAGCAGCTCTTTTTCTAGCGACAATGAGCAGTTCTTC | CASSSFSSDNEQFF
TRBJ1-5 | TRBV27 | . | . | TGTGCCAGCAGGTACAAGAGCAATCAGCCCCAGCATTTT | CASRYKSNQPQHF
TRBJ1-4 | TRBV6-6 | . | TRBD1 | TGTGCCAGCACCCGGACAGGGAGGGTAACTAATGAAAAACTGTTTTTT | CASTRTGRVTNEKLFF
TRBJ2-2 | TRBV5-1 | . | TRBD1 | TGCGCCAGCAGCTTCGGGACAGGGGTCACGAACACCGGGGAGCTGTTTTTT | CASSFGTGVTNTGELFF
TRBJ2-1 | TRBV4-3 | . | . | TGCGCCAGCAGCCAAGAGGAGGACAGCTCCTACAATGAGCAGTTCTTC | CASSQEEDSSYNEQFF
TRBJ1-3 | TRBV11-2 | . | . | TGTGCCTGGTCGAGTTTGAACACCATATATTTT | CAWSSLNTIYF
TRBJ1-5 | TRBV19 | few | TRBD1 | TGTGCCAGTAAACTGCGACACATCGGGACAGGGAGCAATCAGCCCCAGCATTTT | CASKLRHIGTGSNQPQHF
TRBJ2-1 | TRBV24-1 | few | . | TGTGCCACCAGTGATTTGAAGACGGGCCAAGGGAGCAATGAGCAGTTCTTC | CATSDLKTGQGSNEQFF
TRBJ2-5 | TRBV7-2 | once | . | TGTGCCAGCAGCTATCACCCTGGGCAGGGGACCCAGTACTTC | CASSYHPGQGTQYF
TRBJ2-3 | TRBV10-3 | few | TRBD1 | TGTGCCACCACCGGGACAGAAAAAGATACGCAGTATTTT | CATTGTEKDTQYF
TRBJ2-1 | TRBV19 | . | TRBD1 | TGTGCCAGTAGTTCCGGGACAGGGTACTACAATGAGCAGTTCTTC | CASSSGTGYYNEQFF
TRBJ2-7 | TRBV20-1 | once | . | TGCAGTGCTAGTTCGGGGTACGAGCAGTACTTC | CSASSGYEQYF
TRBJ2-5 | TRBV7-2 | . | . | TGTGCCAGCAGCTTAGGGGACACTACCTCGGGGACCCAGTACTTC | CASSLGDTTSGTQYF
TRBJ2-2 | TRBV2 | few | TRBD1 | TGTGCCAGCAGTACAAGGACAGGGGGCACCGGGGAGCTGTTTTTT | CASSTRTGGTGELFF
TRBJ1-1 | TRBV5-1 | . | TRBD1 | TGCGCCAGCAGCTTAATCGGACAGGGGGCTGAAGCTTTCTTT | CASSLIGQGAEAFF
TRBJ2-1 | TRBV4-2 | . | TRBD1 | TGTGCCAGCAGCCCGACAGGGGGCACTGACAATGAGCAGTTCTTC | CASSPTGGTDNEQFF
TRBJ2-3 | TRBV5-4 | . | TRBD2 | TGTGCCAGCAGCCTGGGGGCTGGGACTAGCGGGGGAGCTAGCACAGATACGCAGTATTTT | CASSLGAGTSGGASTDTQYF
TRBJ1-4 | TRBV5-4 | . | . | TGTGCCAGCAGCCCCCAGGCTATACCTGAAAAACTGTTTTTT | CASSPQAIPEKLFF
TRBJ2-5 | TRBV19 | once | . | TGTGCTTCGTCAGGCCTATCCCAAGAGACCCAGTACTTC | CASSGLSQETQYF
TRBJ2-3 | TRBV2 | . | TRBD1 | TGTGCCAGCGGTGGACAGGGTGGAACAGATACGCAGTATTTT | CASGGQGGTDTQYF
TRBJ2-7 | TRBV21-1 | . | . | TGTGCCAGCAGCAGAAAACCAGGGGCTGGGTTCTCCAGCTCCTACGAGCAGTACTTC | CASSRKPGAGFSSSYEQYF
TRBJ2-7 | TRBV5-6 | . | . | TGTGCCAGCAGCTTGGGCAGGGTGGCCTACGAGCAGTACTTC | CASSLGRVAYEQYF
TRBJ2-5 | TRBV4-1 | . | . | TGCGCCAGCAGCCAAGGGGGCCATCAAGAGACCCAGTACTTC | CASSQGGHQETQYF
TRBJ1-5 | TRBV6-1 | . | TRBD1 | TGTGCCAGCAGTGAGGACAGGGGAGCCCAGCCCCAGCATTTT | CASSEDRGAQPQHF
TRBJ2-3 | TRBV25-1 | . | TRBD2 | TGTGCCAGCGGCGGGGGAACAGATACGCAGTATTTT | CASGGGTDTQYF
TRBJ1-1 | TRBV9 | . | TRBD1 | TGTGCCAGCAGTAACGGACAGGGGACAGAGGCTTTCTTT | CASSNGQGTEAFF
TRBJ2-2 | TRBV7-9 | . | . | TGTGCCAGCAGCCAAACGACACAGAACACCGGGGAGCTGTTTTTT | CASSQTTQNTGELFF
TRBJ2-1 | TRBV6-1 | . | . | TGTGCCAGCAGTGATACAGGGAGCTCCTACAATGAGCAGTTCTTC | CASSDTGSSYNEQFF
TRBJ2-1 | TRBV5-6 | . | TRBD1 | TGTGCCAGCAGCAGAGGGACAGGCCATGAGCAGTTCTTC | CASSRGTGHEQFF
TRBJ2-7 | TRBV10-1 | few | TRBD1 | TGCGCCAGCAGTGAGTCGGGGGACAGGGGGGCCTACGAGCAGTACTTC | CASSESGDRGAYEQYF
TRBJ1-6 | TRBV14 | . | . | TGTGCCAGCAGCCAGCAGGCTGTATCACCCCTCCACTTT | CASSQQAVSPLHF
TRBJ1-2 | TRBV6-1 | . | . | TGTGCCAGCAGTGAAGAGATCGGTTACTATGGCTACACCTTC | CASSEEIGYYGYTF
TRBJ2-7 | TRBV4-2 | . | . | TGTGCCAGCAGTGCGCAACCCCTTTACGAGCAGTACTTC | CASSAQPLYEQYF
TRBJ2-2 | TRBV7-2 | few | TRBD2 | TGTGCCAGCAGCCGGGGGGGCAACACCGGGGAGCTGTTTTTT | CASSRGGNTGELFF
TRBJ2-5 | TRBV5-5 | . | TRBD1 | TGTGCCAGCAGCTCGGGACAGGGAGAGACCCAGTACTTC | CASSSGQGETQYF
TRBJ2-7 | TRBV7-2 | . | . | TGTGCCAGCAGCTTAAACGCAGGACGGGGAGAGCAGTACTTC | CASSLNAGRGEQYF
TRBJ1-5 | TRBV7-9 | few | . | TGTGCCAGCAGCTTAGATGAGGGTCAGCCCCAGCATTTT | CASSLDEGQPQHF
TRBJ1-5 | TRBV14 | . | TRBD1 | TGTGCCAGCAGCCAAGCGGATCCGGGACAGTTGCAGCCCCAGCATTTT | CASSQADPGQLQPQHF
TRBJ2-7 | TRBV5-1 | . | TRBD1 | TGCGCCAGCAGCTTGGAAGGACAGGGTGTCCCTTACGAGCAGTACTTC | CASSLEGQGVPYEQYF
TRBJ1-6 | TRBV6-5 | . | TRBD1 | TGTGCCAGCAGGCGTGACAGGGAGTGGTCACCCCTCCACTTT | CASRRDREWSPLHF
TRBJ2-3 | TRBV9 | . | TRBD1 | TGTGCCAGCAGCGTAGTTTCAGGGGGTGCCACAGATACGCAGTATTTT | CASSVVSGGATDTQYF
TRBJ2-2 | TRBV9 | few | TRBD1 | TGTGCCAGCAGCCCCCGCAGGGGGAATACCGGGGAGCTGTTTTTT | CASSPRRGNTGELFF
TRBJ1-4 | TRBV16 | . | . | TGTGCCAGCACCCACAGGTGGCCAACTAATGAAAAACTGTTTTTT | CASTHRWPTNEKLFF
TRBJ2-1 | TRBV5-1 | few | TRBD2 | TGCGCCAGCAGCTTGGTTCCTAGCGGGGGGACCAATGAGCAGTTCTTC | CASSLVPSGGTNEQFF
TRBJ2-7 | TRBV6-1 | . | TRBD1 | TGTGCCAGCAGTGAAAGTCCCACAGGGGGGTCCTACGAGCAGTACTTC | CASSESPTGGSYEQYF
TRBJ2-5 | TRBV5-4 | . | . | TGTGCCAGCAGCACCCAGGGCAGAGACCAAGAGACCCAGTACTTC | CASSTQGRDQETQYF
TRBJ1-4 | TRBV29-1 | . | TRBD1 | TGCAGCGTTCTCGACAGGGTAACTAATGAAAAACTGTTTTTT | CSVLDRVTNEKLFF
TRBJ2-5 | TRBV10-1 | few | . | TGCGCCAGCAGTGCGGGGTGGCGAGAGACCCAGTACTTC | CASSAGWRETQYF
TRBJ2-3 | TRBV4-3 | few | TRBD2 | TGCGCCAGCAGCCGAATTAGCGGGGGGGGCACAGATACGCAGTATTTT | CASSRISGGGTDTQYF